The clone carrying this TCR beta chain was counted once. This sample is drawn from a study of OX40 agonist ivuxolimab in advanced cancers. The CDR3 has 14 residues. The V and J ends lost 5 bases and 8 bases respectively, with 15 bases between them. Germline CDR1 is LNHDA and CDR2 is SQIVND (reference sequence). Clones were sequenced by immunoSEQ multiplex PCR, and TCRdb holds only the in-frame ones, with some missing. The profile covers about 110,000 clones, with around 93% appearing a single time and under 0.85% taken by the ten largest. The V call is TRBV19, the J call TRBJ1-4; a weak D match, TRBD1 (5 bases). This receptor was identified in an adult with an advanced solid tumor such as melanoma, head and neck, liver or kidney cancer. Sequencing used CD4+ or CD8+ T cells sorted from blood, obtained in a trial of the OX40 agonist ivuxolimab. CDR3 amino acids: CASSPIQEGEKLFF. For the CDR3, the DNA is TGTGCCAGTAGTCCTATACAGGAGGGAGAAAAACTGTTTTTT.